The clone carrying this T cell receptor beta chain was counted at least ten times. Antigen: not known. The sample belongs to a study of early T cells in non-severe SARS-CoV-2 infection. Overall study findings and caveats: Clonotype matching in VDJdb favored anti-spike CD8 responses and did not capture private and CD4 specificities.

Looked up from germline, CDR1 is SGHAT and CDR2 is FQNNGV. V gave up 1 base and J gave up 0 bases, with 6 bases separating them. This CDR3 contains 14 residues. Unique molecular identifiers (one per individual cDNA molecule) were attached. MiXCR was run by TCRdb on the 5' RACE reads, yielding one entry per CDR3 protein. The sample has 60,000 to 70,000 distinct CDR3 sequences; 4% to 5.5% are singletons. The clonotype was recovered from an adult who was a healthcare worker with PCR-confirmed SARS-CoV-2 infection or an uninfected control (not recorded which). This chain uses TRBV11-2 with TRBJ1-1; D is unclear. Sequences were obtained from whole blood. This CDR3 is CASSLGTVNTEAFF. The CDR3 DNA is TGTGCCAGCAGCTTAGGTACAGTGAACACTGAAGCTTTCTTT.